This TCR beta chain was obtained from a study of control samples from healthy donors and cancer patients (TCRdb year 2020). The germline ends are 8 bases apart after V is trimmed by 2 bases and J by 0 bases. Reading the germline V gene (reference sequence) gives CDR1 SGHNT and CDR2 YYREEE. The CDR3 starts with the cysteine, ends with the phenylalanine, and has 14 residues. The retained sequence is limited to the CDR3, 42 bases, with the frame set at the first base. Library generation was performed with the immunoSEQ multiplex PCR assay. Entries here come from immuneACCESS through TCRdb and include only in-frame sequences with V and J called. Some clones fail to appear in such tables; in the studies checked, an unresolved V gene covers under half of the shortfall, and the cause of the remainder is unknown. Within this sample are roughly 170,000 clones, with 94% of them counted one time only. Clones ranked in the top ten supply 1.1% to 1.5% of the sample.

Regarding this clone: What this receptor recognizes is not known. Base qualities are not recorded, but no much larger clone differs from it by a single base.

This receptor was obtained from a young woman in good health. Sequenced: blood. The chain employs TRBV5-4 and TRBJ1-1; the D gene remains uncertain. CDR3 region: CASSFPGLNTEAFF. The DNA reads as follows: TGTGCCAGCAGCTTTCCGGGATTGAACACTGAAGCTTTCTTT.